Below, 31 T cell receptor beta chains from the same sample are listed, as sequenced in a study of shared clonotypes between healthy human individuals. Measured with immunoSEQ multiplex PCR; TCRdb has only the in-frame clones, and not every one. The table shows about 2.4 million clones, with 93% occurring only once. The sample was naive CD4+ T cells from PBMCs. Subset denoted: CD45RA+ positively selected. Receptor source: a man aged 18 to 30 in good health. Some clones in this sample may be carry-over from other donors' samples.

This chain connects TRBV7-2 to TRBJ1-5; maybe TRBD1 (5 bases). The CDR3 loop spans 14 amino acids. Trimming took 3 bases from V and 3 from J, leaving 9 bases between them. Germline V CDR1 and CDR2: SGHTA, FQGNSA. CDR3 residues: CASSLQGLNQPQHF. In DNA form, the CDR3 reads TGTGCCAGCAGCTTGCAGGGCCTCAATCAGCCCCAGCATTTT.

The rearrangement links TRBV5-1 to TRBJ2-5; 9 bases agree with TRBD1. The tail of the sequence fits TRBJ2-7 better, so the J call may be wrong. This CDR3 contains 15 residues. The germline V gene has CDR1 SGHRS and CDR2 YFSETQ. CDR3 nucleotide sequence: TGCGCCAGCAGCTTGGGGGACAGGGAGGTTCACGAGCAGTACTTC. Its translation: CASSLGDREVHEQYF.

The CDR3 DNA reads TGTGCCAGGACGCTAGCAGAAAGGGCAGATACGCAGTATTTT. Protein product: CARTLAERADTQYF. The V and J genes are TRBV7-3 and TRBJ2-3; tentatively, D is TRBD2 (5 bases). This CDR3 is 14 amino acids long. Trimming removed 9 bases from V and 4 bases from J, with 17 bases in between. CDR1 is SGHTA, CDR2 FQGTGA, per germline.

The genes are TRBV7-2 and TRBJ2-7; 10 nucleotides agree with TRBD1. The CDR3 sequence is 15 residues long. Germline CDR1 is SGHTA and CDR2 is FQGNSA. J was trimmed by 4 bases and V by 3 bases; bases with no gene match: 6. CDR3 residues: CASSFGRDRGYEQYF. CDR3 coding DNA: TGTGCCAGCAGCTTCGGCCGGGACAGGGGTTACGAGCAGTACTTC.

The gene calls are TRBV7-3 and TRBJ2-3; TRBD1 might be the D (5 bases). Trimming removed 2 bases at V and 4 bases at J, with 10 bases between. The CDR3 runs to 14 residues. Germline-derived CDR1 and CDR2 are SGHTA and FQGTGA. Here the CDR3 DNA reads TGTGCCAGCAGCTTAGGACACGAAGCAGATACGCAGTATTTT. Encoded protein: CASSLGHEADTQYF.

The chain carries TRBV5-1 and TRBJ2-7; 7 bases match TRBD1. The germline V gene encodes CDR1 SGHRS and CDR2 YFSETQ. The V gene end was trimmed by 4 bases and the J gene end by 2 bases; junction bases not matched to a gene: 9. The CDR3 runs to 15 residues. CDR3 sequence reads: CASSPGTAQAYEQYF. For the CDR3, the DNA is TGCGCCAGCAGCCCCGGGACAGCCCAAGCCTACGAGCAGTACTTC.

J is TRBJ2-1 and V is TRBV28; TRBD2 matches at 7 bases. Trimming at V came to 4 bases and at J to 3 bases, leaving 9 bases not matched to a gene. Germline loops: CDR1 MDHEN, CDR2 SYDVKM. This CDR3 spans 16 amino acids. The CDR3 protein is CASSSPSGGLYNEQFF. The CDR3 nucleotides read TGTGCCAGCAGTTCTCCTAGCGGAGGCCTCTACAATGAGCAGTTCTTC.

This chain connects TRBV7-9 to TRBJ2-5; D perhaps matches TRBD2 (6 bases). V lost 1 base and J lost 7, with 10 bases in between. Germline V gene sequence: CDR1 SEHNR, CDR2 FQNEAQ (reference sequence). The CDR3 has 13 residues. This CDR3 is CASSLGGDGTQYF. The DNA of the CDR3 is TGTGCCAGCAGCTTAGGGGGGGACGGGACCCAGTACTTC.

The J gene is TRBJ2-3, the V gene TRBV30, with 8 positions matching TRBD2. Germline V lookup: CDR1 GTSNPN, CDR2 SVGIG (reference sequence). The ends lost 1 base at V and 2 bases at J; junction bases unmatched: 5. This CDR3 is 15 amino acids long. CDR3 sequence reads: CAWSGDSGNTDTQYF. DNA for the CDR3: TGTGCCTGGAGTGGGGATAGCGGGAACACAGATACGCAGTATTTT.

The chain couples TRBV7-9 to TRBJ2-7, with D maybe TRBD2 (6 bases). The germline V and J ends were trimmed by 6 bases and 0 bases, with 12 bases remaining between them. Germline V CDR1 and CDR2: SEHNR, FQNEAQ (reference sequence). The CDR3 extends over 14 amino acids. CDR3 protein: CASRRDLNSYEQYF. The CDR3 DNA sequence: TGTGCCAGCAGGCGGGACTTAAACTCCTACGAGCAGTACTTC. Complete variable domain (other parts from reference TRBV7-9 and TRBJ2-7): DTGVSQNPRHKITKRGQNVTFRCDPISEHNRLYWYRQTLGQGPEFLTYFQNEAQLEKSRLLSDRFSAERPKGSFSTLEIQRTEQGDSAMYLCASRRDLNSYEQYFGPGTRLTVT.

The V and J genes are TRBV29-1 and TRBJ2-1; D remains ambiguous. CDR1 SQVTM and CDR2 ANQGSEA come from the germline V gene. This CDR3 has 14 residues. V lost 6 bases, J lost 0 bases, and 12 bases lay in between. CDR3 bases: TGCAGCGTCGATGTCGTGAGCTCCTACAATGAGCAGTTCTTC. Encoded protein: CSVDVVSSYNEQFF.

The CDR3 coding sequence is TGTGCCAGCAGCTTGGCCTGGGCAGAGAACACCGGGGAGCTGTTTTTT. Encoded protein: CASSLAWAENTGELFF. This chain joins TRBV5-6 and TRBJ2-2; unclear D gene. The CDR3 is made up of 16 amino acids. Looked up from germline, CDR1 is SGHDT and CDR2 is YYEEEE. The V and J ends lost 0 bases and 1 base respectively, with 10 bases between them.

As concerns this clone: In the same sample, other DNA sequences code for this CDR3. V is TRBV28 and J is TRBJ1-5; D is possibly TRBD1 (6 bases). The V end lost 6 bases, the J end lost 3 bases, and 9 bases lay between the germline ends. The CDR3 spans 13 residues. Per the germline V gene, CDR1 is MDHEN and CDR2 is SYDVKM. The CDR3 reads CASRWGANQPQHF. The CDR3 DNA sequence: TGTGCCAGCAGATGGGGGGCCAATCAGCCCCAGCATTTT.

CDR3 in DNA: TGTGCCAGCAGTAAGCCCAACTATGGCTACACCTTC. Encoded protein: CASSKPNYGYTF. The chain combines TRBV6-5 with TRBJ1-2; D gene uncertain. The V gene lost 5 bases and the J gene lost 2 bases, with 6 bases spanning the gap. Germline lookup yields CDR1 MNHEY and CDR2 SVGAGI. The CDR3 covers 12 residues.

This chain uses TRBV30 with TRBJ2-1; 9 bases match TRBD1. Looked up from germline, CDR1 is GTSNPN and CDR2 is SVGIG (reference sequence). Trimming took 1 base from V and 0 from J; bases not matched to a gene: 1. The CDR3 loop spans 15 amino acids. Here the CDR3 reads CAWSAGQGSYNEQFF. The DNA for the CDR3 is TGTGCCTGGAGTGCGGGACAGGGCTCCTACAATGAGCAGTTCTTC.

This clone was seen once. The rearrangement uses TRBV5-4 and TRBJ2-7; 9 nucleotides agree with TRBD2. Germline loops: CDR1 SGHNT, CDR2 YYREEE (reference sequence). After removal of 0 bases from V and 1 base from J, the junction contained 2 bases not matched to a gene. This CDR3 contains 15 residues. In DNA form, the CDR3 reads TGTGCCAGCAGCTTGGGACTAGCGGCGTCCTACGAGCAGTACTTC. It yields the protein CASSLGLAASYEQYF.

This clone was seen once. The J gene is TRBJ2-5, the V gene TRBV18; 12 nucleotides line up with TRBD2. The germline V gene encodes CDR1 KGHSH and CDR2 LQKENI. This CDR3 spans 17 amino acids. After removal of 6 bases from V and 5 bases from J, the junction contained 13 bases not matched to a gene. CDR3 in amino acids: CASSPASGRGPRETQYF. DNA for the CDR3: TGTGCCAGCTCCCCTGCTAGCGGGAGGGGACCCCGGGAGACCCAGTACTTC.

The chain recombines TRBV29-1 with TRBJ2-2; 7 positions agree with TRBD1. The length of the CDR3 is 15 residues. V shed 0 bases, J shed 1 base, and the junction held 2 bases outside the gene matches. Germline V lookup: CDR1 SQVTM, CDR2 ANQGSEA. The CDR3, as DNA: TGCAGCGTTGAAGAGGGACAGCGGAACACCGGGGAGCTGTTTTTT. Translating gives CSVEEGQRNTGELFF.

The chain joins TRBV7-2 to TRBJ1-1, with D hard to call. Germline V lookup: CDR1 SGHTA, CDR2 FQGNSA. Between the trimmed V and J ends, which lost 5 bases and 11 bases, there was a span of 12 bases. CDR3 length: 11 amino acids. CDR3: CASSPPPGAFF. CDR3 nucleotide sequence: TGTGCCAGCAGCCCCCCCCCGGGGGCTTTCTTT.

The chain joins TRBV29-1 to TRBJ2-6; no firm D call. The CDR3 is made up of 14 amino acids. Germline lookup yields CDR1 SQVTM and CDR2 ANQGSEA. Deletions cut 5 bases from V and 0 bases from J, with 8 bases between. DNA of the CDR3: TGCAGCGTTTCATGGCTCTCTGGGGCCAACGTCCTGACTTTC. Its protein product is CSVSWLSGANVLTF. Complete variable domain (other parts from reference TRBV29-1 and TRBJ2-6): SAVISQKPSRDICQRGTSLTIQCQVDSQVTMMFWYRQQPGQSLTLIATANQGSEATYESGFVIDKFPISRPNLTFSTLTVSNMSPEDSSIYLCSVSWLSGANVLTFGAGSRLTVL.

This clone was seen only a few times. The chain links TRBV5-1 to TRBJ1-1; maybe TRBD1 (5 bases). Germline values: CDR1 SGHRS, CDR2 YFSETQ. The CDR3 has 13 amino acids. The V end was cut by 0 bases, the J end by 6 bases, with 9 bases between. The CDR3 spells CASSLGRDAEAFF. CDR3 DNA: TGCGCCAGCAGCTTGGGGAGGGACGCTGAAGCTTTCTTT.

The chain has TRBV27 and TRBJ2-7; D is unresolved. V was pared by 3 bases and J by 2 bases, with 11 bases between. The CDR3 has 14 amino acids. Germline V gives CDR1 MNHEY, CDR2 SMNVEV (reference sequence). The chain's CDR3 is CASSFQNIPYEQYF. The DNA of the CDR3 is TGTGCCAGCAGTTTTCAAAACATCCCCTACGAGCAGTACTTC.

This chain uses TRBV5-1 with TRBJ1-1; perhaps TRBD1 as D (5 bases). V lost 4 bases to trimming and J lost 5 bases, with 18 bases between them. Germline loops: CDR1 SGHRS, CDR2 YFSETQ. The CDR3 is 15 amino acids. The CDR3: CASSGGTHRNTEAFF. CDR3 DNA: TGCGCCAGCAGCGGGGGGACTCACCGAAATACTGAAGCTTTCTTT.

V gene TRBV30 combines with J gene TRBJ1-2, with D possibly matching TRBD1 (5 bases). Germline V lookup: CDR1 GTSNPN, CDR2 SVGIG (reference sequence). There are 16 residues in the CDR3. V gave up 4 bases and J gave up 2 bases, with 20 bases separating them. This CDR3 reads CAWTSGGSRGNYGYTF. Here the CDR3 DNA reads TGTGCCTGGACATCGGGGGGGTCCAGAGGAAACTATGGCTACACCTTC.

The genes are TRBV6-1 and TRBJ2-1; D call uncertain. Trimming cost V 6 bases and J 4 bases, with 10 bases left between them. The CDR3 runs 13 residues. CDR1 is MNHNS, CDR2 SASEGT, per germline. The chain's CDR3 is CASSPIRYNEQFF. In DNA form, the CDR3 reads TGTGCCAGCAGCCCCATACGGTACAATGAGCAGTTCTTC.

The chain employs TRBV28 and TRBJ2-5; TRBD2 agrees at 9 bases. This CDR3 comprises 12 residues. Trimming cost V 7 bases and J 5 bases; bases outside gene matches: 2. CDR1 is MDHEN and CDR2 is SYDVKM in the germline V gene. The CDR3 DNA follows: TGTGCCAGCACTAGCGGGGCGGAGACCCAGTACTTC. This gives the protein CASTSGAETQYF.

The chain uses TRBV7-9 and TRBJ2-7, with 9 bases aligning to TRBD1. Germline-derived CDR1 and CDR2 are SEHNR and FQNEAQ (reference sequence). The CDR3 length is 16 residues. Trimming took 2 bases from V and 6 from J; bases not matched to a gene: 11. For the CDR3, the DNA is TGTGCCAGCAGCTTAATTCCGGGACAGGGAGCTGGCGAGCAGTACTTC. This gives the protein CASSLIPGQGAGEQYF.

The rearrangement uses TRBV9 and TRBJ1-2; D uncertain. CDR1 is SGDLS, CDR2 YYNGEE, per germline. The germline V and J ends were trimmed by 3 bases and 8 bases, with 11 bases remaining between them. There are 12 residues in the CDR3. In DNA form, the CDR3 reads TGTGCCAGCAGCGCGAGAGGAGTAGGCTACACCTTC. This encodes CASSARGVGYTF.

This clone was recorded only once. The V gene is TRBV5-6, the J gene TRBJ2-2; D ambiguous. V gave up 4 bases and J gave up 6 bases, with 10 bases separating them. The germline gives CDR1 SGHDT, CDR2 YYEEEE. The CDR3 extends over 13 amino acids. This CDR3 is CASSLRFAGELFF. The CDR3, as DNA: TGTGCCAGCAGCCTGCGGTTCGCCGGGGAGCTGTTTTTT.

The chain links TRBV5-1 to TRBJ2-3; the D is unclear. V lost 0 bases and J 9 bases, leaving 8 bases between the germline ends. Germline V gene lookup returns CDR1 SGHRS and CDR2 YFSETQ. This CDR3 is 12 amino acids long. CDR3 amino acids: CASSLAFGTQYF. In nucleotides, the CDR3 is TGCGCCAGCAGCTTGGCCTTCGGAACGCAGTATTTT.

V is TRBV19 and J is TRBJ1-1, with D possibly TRBD1 on 6 matching bases. Germline CDR1 reads LNHDA; CDR2 reads SQIVND (reference sequence). Between the trimmed V and J ends, which lost 6 bases and 4 bases, there was a span of 9 bases. CDR3 length equals 12 residues. The CDR3 protein is CASRTGFTEAFF. In nucleotides, the CDR3 is TGTGCCAGTAGGACAGGCTTCACTGAAGCTTTCTTT. The variable domain in full, completed from reference TRBV19 and TRBJ1-1, reads DGGITQSPKYLFRKEGQNVTLSCEQNLNHDAMYWYRQDPGQGLRLIYYSQIVNDFQKGDIAEGYSVSREKKESFPLTVTSAQKNPTAFYLCASRTGFTEAFFGQGTRLTVV.